This passage covers 2 T cell receptor beta chains from one sample sequenced in a study of cytomegalovirus exposure and HLA in healthy donors (dated by TCRdb to 2017 to 2019). The library was built by means of the immunoSEQ multiplex PCR assay. The multiplex PCR relied on a mix of 60 forward primers for TCR Vbeta segments and 13 reverse primers for TCR Jbeta segments. Sourced from immuneACCESS, this table was stored by TCRdb with only in-frame sequences that have V and J called. A share of the clones is absent; for the studies checked, an unresolved V gene accounts for under half, and the remainder has no known explanation. The sample table lists approximately 190,000 clones, 81% of them with a count of one. Around 4% of the sample is in the top ten clones. The sequenced material came from PBMCs. Receptors originate from a man aged 50 or older in good health and CMV-seronegative.

The rearrangement joins TRBV5-1 to TRBJ2-7, with D tentatively TRBD2 (5 bases). The CDR3 has 14 amino acids. Trimming removed 4 bases from V and 7 bases from J, with 18 bases in between. Germline assignment: CDR1 SGHRS and CDR2 YFSETQ. The CDR3 sequence: CASSRVDRRGEQYF. The CDR3 nucleotides read TGCGCCAGCAGCCGAGTGGACCGCCGGGGAGAGCAGTACTTC.

The chain couples TRBV14 to TRBJ2-1, with unresolved D. Trimming stripped 6 bases from V and 5 bases from J, with 5 bases between. The CDR3 is 11 amino acids. Germline V gene sequence: CDR1 SGHDN, CDR2 FVKESK. Written as DNA, the CDR3 is TGTGCCAGCAGTCGGGACAATGAGCAGTTCTTC. Translated, it gives CASSRDNEQFF.